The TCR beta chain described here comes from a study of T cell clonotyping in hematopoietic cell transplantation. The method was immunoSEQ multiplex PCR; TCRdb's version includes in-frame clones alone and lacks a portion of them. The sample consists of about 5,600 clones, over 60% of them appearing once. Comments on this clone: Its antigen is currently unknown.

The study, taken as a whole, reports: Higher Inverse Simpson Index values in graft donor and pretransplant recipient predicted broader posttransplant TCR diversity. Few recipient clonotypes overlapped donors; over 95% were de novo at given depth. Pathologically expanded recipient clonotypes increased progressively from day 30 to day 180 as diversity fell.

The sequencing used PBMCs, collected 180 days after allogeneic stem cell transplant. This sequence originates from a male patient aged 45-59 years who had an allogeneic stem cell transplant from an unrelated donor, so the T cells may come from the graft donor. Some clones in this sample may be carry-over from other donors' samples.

CDR3 region: CASSLNRQGDTQYF. CDR3 nucleotide sequence: TGTGCCAGCAGCTTAAACCGACAGGGGGATACGCAGTATTTT. V gene TRBV7-8 combines with J gene TRBJ2-3; 8 bases agree with TRBD1. CDR3 size: 14 residues. Unmatched junction bases numbered 4, after V lost 2 bases and J lost 6 bases. Germline-derived CDR1 and CDR2 are SGHVS and FQNEAQ. Together with reference TRBV7-8 and TRBJ2-3, the CDR3 gives the full variable domain: GAGVSQSPRYKVAKRGQDVALRCDPISGHVSLFWYQQALGQGPEFLTYFQNEAQLDKSGLPSDRFFAERPEGSVSTLKIQRTQQEDSAVYLCASSLNRQGDTQYFGPGTRLTVL.